Shown below are 32 T cell receptor beta chains from a single sample sequenced in a study of blood T cell repertoires in COVID-19. The assay was immunoSEQ multiplex PCR, and TCRdb's table has in-frame clones only and misses some. The sample holds about 170,000 clones; approximately 85% are singletons and the top ten take 2.5% to 3%. Sequencing was done on a sample of peripheral blood. These receptors all stem from a woman at least 80 years old with COVID-19, enrolled during active disease.

CDR3 nucleotides: TGTGCCAGCAGTGACGGGGATCAGCCCCAGCATTTT. This encodes CASSDGDQPQHF. The chain is built from TRBV2 and TRBJ1-5; unclear D gene. This CDR3 region has 12 residues. Trimming took 3 bases from V and 5 from J, leaving 5 bases between them. From germline, CDR1 is SNHLY and CDR2 FYNNEI.

CDR3 nucleotides: TGTGCCAGCAGTGCTCAGCCCCCCGGACAGGGAGGGAGGCCGTACTTC. Translated: CASSAQPPGQGGRPYF. The chain is built from TRBV6-1 and TRBJ2-7; a possible D gene is TRBD1 (8 bases). The V gene's germline CDR1 is MNHNS and CDR2 SASEGT. V dropped 4 bases and J dropped 12 bases, with 28 bases sitting between them. The CDR3 has 16 amino acids.

Regarding this clone: Other DNA sequences from this sample encode an identical CDR3 as well. This chain joins TRBV5-1 and TRBJ2-2; maybe TRBD2 (6 bases). Germline V gene sequence: CDR1 SGHRS, CDR2 YFSETQ. Trimming left V 4 bases short and J 0 bases short, with 10 bases between. CDR3 length: 15 amino acids. The CDR3 protein is CASSPGLANTGELFF. Written as DNA, the CDR3 is TGCGCCAGCAGCCCGGGACTCGCGAACACCGGGGAGCTGTTTTTT. The full variable domain, rest sourced from reference TRBV5-1 and TRBJ2-2, is KAGVTQTPRYLIKTRGQQVTLSCSPISGHRSVSWYQQTPGQGLQFLFEYFSETQRNKGNFPGRFSGRQFSNSRSEMNVSTLELGDSALYLCASSPGLANTGELFFGEGSRLTVL.

The gene calls are TRBV5-8 and TRBJ2-5; a possible D gene is TRBD1 (6 bases). The V and J ends lost 2 bases and 3 bases respectively, with 11 bases between them. Germline V gene sequence: CDR1 SGHTS, CDR2 YDEGEE. This CDR3 spans 14 amino acids. The CDR3 is CASSFPHREETQYF. In nucleotides, the CDR3 is TGTGCCAGCAGCTTTCCCCACAGGGAAGAGACCCAGTACTTC.

The chain uses TRBV2 and TRBJ2-7; 11 nucleotides agree with TRBD1. J gave up 3 bases and V 8 bases, and 3 bases lay outside the gene matches. This CDR3 contains 13 residues. Germline-derived CDR1 and CDR2 are SNHLY and FYNNEI. The CDR3 is CASLGQGVYEQYF. CDR3 DNA: TGTGCCAGCCTGGGACAGGGGGTCTACGAGCAGTACTTC.

The rearrangement links TRBV4-2 to TRBJ1-1, with TRBD1 matching over 7 bases. Germline V lookup: CDR1 LGHNA, CDR2 YNFKEQ. The V and J ends lost 4 bases and 2 bases, in that order; junction bases with no gene match: 7. The CDR3 is 15 amino acids. The CDR3 coding sequence is TGTGCCAGCAGCCTCCCGACAGGGAAAAACACTGAAGCTTTCTTT. Translating gives CASSLPTGKNTEAFF.

This clone was observed a few times. This sequence joins TRBV11-2 and TRBJ1-1; D may be TRBD1 (5 bases). The V gene lost 3 bases and the J gene lost 2 bases, with 10 bases spanning the gap. CDR1 is SGHAT and CDR2 is FQNNGV in the germline V gene. The CDR3 sequence is 14 residues long. The CDR3 region has the DNA TGTGCCAGCAGCTTGGGGCAGTTTAACACTGAAGCTTTCTTT. It specifies CASSLGQFNTEAFF.

With regard to this clone: Other nucleotide sequences in the sample specify the same CDR3. This rearrangement joins TRBV4-1 to TRBJ2-1; TRBD2 matches 11 bases. The V gene's germline CDR1 is MGHRA and CDR2 YSYEKL. With 0 bases clipped from V and 4 bases from J, the junction kept 2 bases outside the gene matches. The CDR3 extends over 16 amino acids. CDR3 sequence (DNA): TGCGCCAGCAGCCAAGATCCTAGCGGGAGGTACAATGAGCAGTTCTTC. This translates into CASSQDPSGRYNEQFF.

V is TRBV5-5 and J is TRBJ1-2, with 10 bases identical to TRBD1. The germline V gene encodes CDR1 SGHKS and CDR2 YYEKEE (reference sequence). The CDR3 runs to 15 residues. The junction had 3 bases not matched to a gene; V was cut back by 0 bases and J by 4 bases. The CDR3 region is CASSLVGTGAYGYTF. The CDR3 bases are TGTGCCAGCAGCTTGGTCGGGACAGGGGCCTATGGCTACACCTTC. The variable domain in full, with the rest retrieved from reference TRBV5-5 and TRBJ1-2, is DAGVTQSPTHLIKTRGQQVTLRCSPISGHKSVSWYQQVLGQGPQFIFQYYEKEERGRGNFPDRFSARQFPNYSSELNVNALLLGDSALYLCASSLVGTGAYGYTFGSGTRLTVV.

In regard to this clone: This same CDR3 is encoded by further DNA sequences in the sample. The gene calls are TRBV5-1 and TRBJ1-1; D not resolved. CDR3 size: 13 residues. Germline V gene data show CDR1 as SGHRS and CDR2 as YFSETQ. The V end lost 0 bases, the J end lost 2 bases, and 5 bases lay between the germline ends. The CDR3 loop is CASSLERNTEAFF. The DNA of the CDR3 is TGCGCCAGCAGCTTGGAGAGAAACACTGAAGCTTTCTTT.

V usage is TRBV3-1 (or the pseudogene TRBV3-2) and J usage is TRBJ1-2, with unresolved D. Germline V gene lookup returns CDR1 LGHDT and CDR2 YNNKEL (reference sequence). V was pared by 1 base and J by 8 bases, with 8 bases between. The CDR3 has 12 residues. The CDR3 sequence: CASSQVQLGYTF. CDR3 bases: TGTGCCAGCAGCCAAGTTCAGTTAGGCTACACCTTC.

This chain connects TRBV7-2 to TRBJ2-2; a weak D match, TRBD2 (6 bases). The V end lost 5 bases, the J end lost 1 base, and 11 bases lay between the germline ends. CDR3 length: 15 residues. In germline, CDR1 is SGHTA, CDR2 FQGNSA. Here the CDR3 reads CASSPRLGNTGELFF. The DNA for the CDR3 is TGTGCCAGCAGCCCCCGACTAGGGAACACCGGGGAGCTGTTTTTT.

The rearrangement links TRBV20-1 to TRBJ2-5; no clear D gene. The CDR3 loop spans 9 amino acids. V lost 3 bases and J lost 12, with 8 bases in between. Germline loops: CDR1 DFQATT, CDR2 SNEGSKA (reference sequence). CDR3 coding DNA: TGCAGTGCTAGCCCCCCCGAGTACTTC. Translation: CSASPPEYF.

In this sample, this clone turned up once. The rearrangement joins TRBV6-5 to TRBJ1-2, with TRBD1 as a possible D gene (6 bases). CDR3 length equals 13 residues. Germline V lookup: CDR1 MNHEY, CDR2 SVGAGI. V was shortened by 6 bases and J by 5 bases, with 13 bases between the two germline ends. The CDR3 DNA reads TGTGCCAGCAGCCTACCACAGGGTTATGGCTACACCTTC. This translates into CASSLPQGYGYTF.

The V gene is TRBV9, the J gene TRBJ1-2, with D maybe TRBD1 (6 bases). This CDR3 is built from 13 residues. Germline V gene data show CDR1 as SGDLS and CDR2 as YYNGEE. Trimming shortened V by 4 bases and J by 8 bases, and 15 bases separated the two germline ends. The CDR3 DNA sequence: TGTGCCAGCAGCTCCACAGGGTTCGGAGGCTACACCTTC. Translating gives CASSSTGFGGYTF.

The chain joins TRBV12-3 or TRBV12-4 to TRBJ2-5, with D hard to call. The CDR3 has 10 residues. V lost 8 bases, J lost 5 bases, and 6 bases lay in between. CDR3: CASGLETQYF. As DNA, the CDR3 is TGTGCCAGCGGCCTTGAGACCCAGTACTTC.

The chain combines TRBV6-6 with TRBJ1-1, with TRBD1 matching over 7 bases. The CDR3 consists of 13 residues. Germline V gene sequence: CDR1 MNHNY, CDR2 SVGAGI (reference sequence). The V segment lost 2 bases and the J segment 4 bases; nucleotides outside the gene matches: 1. The CDR3 protein is CASSYTGVTEAFF. The CDR3 nucleotides read TGTGCCAGCAGTTACACAGGGGTCACTGAAGCTTTCTTT.

The chain joins TRBV2 to TRBJ2-5, with a weak D call TRBD2 (5 bases). V was pared by 5 bases and J by 6 bases, with 25 bases between. Germline CDR1 is SNHLY and CDR2 is FYNNEI. There are 17 residues in the CDR3. CDR3 amino acids: CASSHRLIGLATKTQYF. The CDR3, as DNA: TGTGCCAGCAGTCACCGACTGATCGGGTTAGCGACGAAGACCCAGTACTTC.

This clone was seen only a few times. The chain uses TRBV18 and TRBJ1-1; TRBD1 matches 9 bases. The V gene end was trimmed by 6 bases and the J gene end by 3 bases; junction bases not matched to a gene: 2. The CDR3 totals 13 residues. Germline V gives CDR1 KGHSH, CDR2 LQKENI. This CDR3 reads CASSGQGDTEAFF. DNA of the CDR3: TGTGCCAGCTCGGGACAGGGAGACACTGAAGCTTTCTTT.

This chain links TRBV18 with TRBJ2-1; 13 bases map to TRBD2. There are 15 residues in the CDR3. Germline CDR1 is KGHSH and CDR2 is LQKENI. V shed 6 bases, J shed 2 bases, and the junction held 1 base outside the gene matches. CDR3 bases: TGTGCCAGCTCCGGGACTAGCGGGGCCTACAATGAGCAGTTCTTC. Its protein is CASSGTSGAYNEQFF.

J is TRBJ1-2 and V is TRBV15; 11 nucleotides agree with TRBD1. The CDR3 covers 16 residues. Germline trimming cut 0 bases from V and 3 bases from J; bases unmatched to any gene: 3. CDR1 and CDR2 (germline): LNHNV, YYDKDF (reference sequence). The CDR3 protein is CATSRERTGGYYGYTF. As DNA, the CDR3 is TGTGCCACCAGCAGAGAACGGACAGGGGGCTACTATGGCTACACCTTC.

The chain is built from TRBV7-9 and TRBJ1-4; no clear D. The length of the CDR3 is 15 residues. CDR1 and CDR2 from the germline V gene are SEHNR and FQNEAQ (reference sequence). Trimming cost V 3 bases and J 6 bases, with 14 bases left between them. In DNA form, the CDR3 reads TGTGCCAGCAGCTTCGGTCCAGGCGAATATGAAAAACTGTTTTTT. Translated: CASSFGPGEYEKLFF.

The chain employs TRBV7-9 and TRBJ2-1; TRBD2 matches at 9 bases. The CDR3 extends over 15 amino acids. J gave up 5 bases and V 5 bases, and 7 bases lay outside the gene matches. The germline CDR1 and CDR2 sequences are SEHNR and FQNEAQ (reference sequence). Here the CDR3 reads CASSQGLAKNNEQFF. The CDR3 DNA follows: TGTGCCAGCAGCCAGGGACTAGCAAAGAACAATGAGCAGTTCTTC. Looking up the rest from reference TRBV7-9 and TRBJ2-1 gives the full variable domain: DTGVSQNPRHKITKRGQNVTFRCDPISEHNRLYWYRQTLGQGPEFLTYFQNEAQLEKSRLLSDRFSAERPKGSFSTLEIQRTEQGDSAMYLCASSQGLAKNNEQFFGPGTRLTVL.

This sequence joins TRBV6-1 and TRBJ2-1; TRBD2 matches 11 bases. V lost 4 bases, J lost 8 bases, and 10 bases stayed unmatched. The CDR3 runs to 16 residues. Germline loops: CDR1 MNHNS, CDR2 SASEGT. The CDR3, as DNA: TGTGCCAGCAGTGCTTATCTAGCGGGGGGTTTAGATGAGCAGTTCTTC. This translates into CASSAYLAGGLDEQFF.

A few counts support this clone. The genes are TRBV18 and TRBJ2-7; TRBD1 matches at 7 bases. Losses at the gene ends were 3 bases for V and 1 base for J; bases not matched to a gene: 3. CDR3 size: 14 residues. Germline values: CDR1 KGHSH, CDR2 LQKENI. The CDR3 coding sequence is TGTGCCAGCTCACCTAGGGGACAGTCCTACGAGCAGTACTTC. Its protein product is CASSPRGQSYEQYF. Full variable domain (rest looked up from reference TRBV18 and TRBJ2-7): NAGVMQNPRHLVRRRGQEARLRCSPMKGHSHVYWYRQLPEEGLKFMVYLQKENIIDESGMPKERFSAEFPKEGPSILRIQQVVRGDSAAYFCASSPRGQSYEQYFGPGTRLTVT.

V usage is TRBV7-6 and J usage is TRBJ2-6; TRBD1 matches 7 bases. Trimming at V came to 5 bases and at J to 2 bases, leaving 9 bases not matched to a gene. CDR3 size: 17 residues. Germline assignment: CDR1 SGHVS and CDR2 FNYEAQ. CDR3 amino acids: CASSANNRGTGANVLTF. DNA of the CDR3: TGTGCCAGCAGCGCGAACAACAGGGGAACTGGGGCCAACGTCCTGACTTTC.

The sample holds one count of this clone. The rearrangement links TRBV5-4 to TRBJ2-7; D is perhaps TRBD1 (6 bases). The V gene's germline CDR1 is SGHNT and CDR2 YYREEE (reference sequence). The CDR3 is made up of 14 amino acids. Trimming took 4 bases from V and 5 from J, leaving 16 bases between them. CDR3 protein: CASSTNTGFNEQYF. As DNA, the CDR3 is TGTGCCAGCAGCACCAACACAGGGTTCAACGAGCAGTACTTC.

The chain links TRBV30 to TRBJ1-1; 7 nucleotides line up with TRBD1. Germline V gives CDR1 GTSNPN, CDR2 SVGIG (reference sequence). This CDR3 has 13 amino acids. With 0 bases clipped from V and 10 bases from J, the junction kept 8 bases outside the gene matches. CDR3 in amino acids: CAWSVGTAGGAFF. For the CDR3, the DNA is TGTGCCTGGAGTGTTGGGACAGCAGGAGGAGCTTTCTTT.

V and J are TRBV19 and TRBJ1-2; D remains unclear. From germline, CDR1 is LNHDA and CDR2 SQIVND (reference sequence). The V end was cut by 4 bases, the J end by 4 bases, with 22 bases between. The CDR3 runs 17 residues. The CDR3 sequence: CASSTPRTGGFLYGYTF. The CDR3 nucleotides read TGTGCCAGTAGTACGCCCAGGACCGGAGGGTTCCTCTATGGCTACACCTTC.

V gene TRBV3-1 (or the pseudogene TRBV3-2) combines with J gene TRBJ2-3, with 8 bases aligning to TRBD2. This CDR3 contains 15 residues. From germline, CDR1 is LGHDT and CDR2 YNNKEL (reference sequence). With 5 bases clipped from V and 2 bases from J, the junction kept 6 bases outside the gene matches. The chain's CDR3 is CASSFSGENTDTQYF. The CDR3 DNA follows: TGTGCCAGCAGCTTTAGCGGGGAGAACACAGATACGCAGTATTTT.

This clone has only one observation. V and J are TRBV10-3 and TRBJ2-5; TRBD2 matches at 8 bases. The CDR3 extends over 15 amino acids. The junction had 4 bases not matched to a gene; V was cut back by 4 bases and J by 0 bases. Germline values: CDR1 ENHRY, CDR2 SYGVKD. As DNA, the CDR3 is TGTGCCATCAGTGCGGGGGGGCTGTACCAAGAGACCCAGTACTTC. This codes for CAISAGGLYQETQYF.

J is TRBJ1-1 and V is TRBV2; a possible D gene is TRBD1 (5 bases). CDR1 is SNHLY and CDR2 is FYNNEI in the germline V gene. This CDR3 spans 14 amino acids. The V end was cut by 5 bases, the J end by 1 base, with 11 bases between. In DNA form, the CDR3 reads TGTGCCAGCAGTTCCTTCAGGGAGAACACTGAAGCTTTCTTT. As protein: CASSSFRENTEAFF.